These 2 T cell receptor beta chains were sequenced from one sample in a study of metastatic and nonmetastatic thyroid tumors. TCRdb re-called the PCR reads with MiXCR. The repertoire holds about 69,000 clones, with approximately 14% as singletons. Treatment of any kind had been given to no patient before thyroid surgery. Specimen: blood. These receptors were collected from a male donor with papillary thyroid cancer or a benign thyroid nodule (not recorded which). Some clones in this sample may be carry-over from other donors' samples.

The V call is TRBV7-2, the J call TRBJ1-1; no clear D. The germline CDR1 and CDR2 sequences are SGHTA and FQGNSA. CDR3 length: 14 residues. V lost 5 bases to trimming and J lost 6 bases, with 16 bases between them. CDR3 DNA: TGTGCCAGCAGCCTTTCGGTAGGCTGGCCTGAAGCTTTCTTT. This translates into CASSLSVGWPEAFF.

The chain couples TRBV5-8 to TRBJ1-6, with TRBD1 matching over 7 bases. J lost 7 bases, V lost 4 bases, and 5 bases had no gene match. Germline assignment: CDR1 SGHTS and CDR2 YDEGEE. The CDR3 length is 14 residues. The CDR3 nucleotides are TGTGCCAGCAGCCGACGGGACAGAAATTCACCCCTCCACTTT. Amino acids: CASSRRDRNSPLHF.